Below are 9 T cell receptor beta chains sequenced from a single sample in a study of post-analysis software for immune sequencing data. Study outcomes and limitations: Patients had higher frequencies than controls of five TRBV segments, including TRBV5-6, TRBV5-1 and TRBV20-1.

Their antigens remain unidentified. Sequencing libraries made from TCR beta cDNA carried unique molecular identifiers. TCRdb re-called the PCR reads with MiXCR, one entry per CDR3 protein. Found here are approximately 730,000 distinct CDR3 sequences, about 45% of them singletons; the top ten hold approximately 5%. Specimen: blood. These receptors all come from a girl under 18 with multiple sclerosis.

The genes are TRBV5-1 and TRBJ2-3; 9 nucleotides align to TRBD2. Germline-derived CDR1 and CDR2 are SGHRS and YFSETQ. The J segment lost 3 bases and the V segment lost 2 bases, leaving 13 bases of the junction unmatched. This CDR3 is 18 amino acids long. The CDR3 loop reads CASSLVPGLAKGTDTQYF. CDR3 bases: TGCGCCAGCAGCTTAGTTCCAGGACTAGCGAAAGGGACAGATACGCAGTATTTT.

The genes are TRBV3-1 and TRBJ2-7; the D is unclear. Trimming cost V 4 bases and J 5 bases, with 15 bases left between them. The CDR3 runs to 14 residues. Germline CDR1 reads LGHDT; CDR2 reads YNNKEL (reference sequence). In nucleotides, the CDR3 is TGTGCCAGCAGCCCCATCCTAGGGATCAACGAGCAGTACTTC. This codes for CASSPILGINEQYF.

This clonotype has just a few counts. The chain carries TRBV20-1 and TRBJ2-5, with no clear D. The CDR3 is 14 residues long. The germline V and J ends were trimmed by 5 bases and 4 bases, with 17 bases remaining between them. Germline V gene data show CDR1 as DFQATT and CDR2 as SNEGSKA (reference sequence). CDR3: CSAGPQVDAETQYF. DNA of the CDR3: TGCAGTGCTGGCCCCCAGGTGGACGCAGAGACCCAGTACTTC.

In its sample, this clonotype was seen once. The rearrangement links TRBV29-1 to TRBJ2-5; D remains ambiguous. Germline CDR1 and CDR2: SQVTM and ANQGSEA. Trimming removed 7 bases from V and 0 bases from J, with 18 bases in between. The CDR3 runs 15 residues. For the CDR3, the DNA is TGCAGCGCGAAGAAGCGCTACAGAGACCAAGAGACCCAGTACTTC. This sequence encodes CSAKKRYRDQETQYF.

This clonotype was recorded only once. The J gene is TRBJ2-1, the V gene TRBV9; the match to TRBD2 covers 9 bases. This CDR3 spans 15 amino acids. From germline, CDR1 is SGDLS and CDR2 YYNGEE. Trimming removed 3 bases from V and 5 bases from J; junction bases left unmatched: 6. CDR3 in amino acids: CASSGSGRDNNEQFF. Here the CDR3 DNA reads TGTGCCAGCAGCGGTAGCGGGAGAGATAACAATGAGCAGTTCTTC.

The chain is built from TRBV7-8 and TRBJ2-7, with TRBD2 matching over 10 bases. V shed 8 bases, J shed 2 bases, and the junction held 12 bases outside the gene matches. CDR3 length: 16 amino acids. Germline loops: CDR1 SGHVS, CDR2 FQNEAQ. CDR3 amino acids: CASCRAGLAVTYEQYF. Here the CDR3 DNA reads TGTGCCAGCTGCAGGGCCGGACTAGCGGTAACCTACGAGCAGTACTTC. The complete variable domain, with remaining parts taken from reference TRBV7-8 and TRBJ2-7, reads GAGVSQSPRYKVAKRGQDVALRCDPISGHVSLFWYQQALGQGPEFLTYFQNEAQLDKSGLPSDRFFAERPEGSVSTLKIQRTQQEDSAVYLCASCRAGLAVTYEQYFGPGTRLTVT.

The chain uses TRBV6-6 and TRBJ1-5, with D possibly matching TRBD1 (6 bases). In germline, CDR1 is MNHNY, CDR2 SVGAGI (reference sequence). This CDR3 is 15 amino acids long. The ends were cut back, 5 bases at V and 5 bases at J, with 16 bases in the middle. CDR3 region: CASSQHRVVDQPQHF. CDR3 nucleotide sequence: TGTGCCAGCAGTCAACACAGGGTTGTAGATCAGCCCCAGCATTTT.

The gene calls are TRBV5-5 and TRBJ2-3; D gene uncertain. The V end was cut by 5 bases, the J end by 0 bases, with 7 bases between. The CDR3 covers 13 residues. Germline CDR1 SGHKS, CDR2 YYEKEE (reference sequence). The CDR3 region is CASSGHSTDTQYF. The DNA of the CDR3 is TGTGCCAGCAGTGGCCATAGCACAGATACGCAGTATTTT.

The rearrangement links TRBV12-3 or TRBV12-4 to TRBJ1-2; no clear D gene. Trimming left V 4 bases short and J 2 bases short, with 14 bases between. The CDR3 extends over 15 amino acids. The CDR3 sequence is CASSSRVGLNYGYTF. As DNA, the CDR3 is TGTGCCAGCAGTTCCCGGGTGGGTTTAAACTATGGCTACACCTTC.